This TCR beta chain was identified in a study of Ad26.COV2.S vaccination and SARS-CoV-2 variants. The data were produced by immunoSEQ multiplex PCR, yet TCRdb's version contains in-frame clones alone and is incomplete. The table has about 280,000 clones, around 87% seen once. A word on this clone: The antigen remains undetermined.

The treatment was: roughly 20 received Ad26.COV2.S at low or high dose, single or two shots; about 5 received placebo; per-sample allocation not given. Samples came from day 63 after the first vaccine or placebo injection. Findings of the study overall: Overall T cell responses may have been underestimated by the analyses of TCR breadth and depth.

The TCR was taken from a person aged 18 to 65 who received the Ad26.COV2.S COVID-19 vaccine or a placebo. The specimen was peripheral blood, collected in a trial of Ad26.COV2.S vaccine versus placebo.

CDR3 sequence: CASSPTGGRNSNQPQHF. Here the CDR3 DNA reads TGTGCCAGCAGCCCCACGGGGGGACGCAATAGCAATCAGCCCCAGCATTTT. This chain connects TRBV7-9 to TRBJ1-5, with D maybe TRBD1 (5 bases). This CDR3 is 17 amino acids long. Trimming stripped 5 bases from V and 0 bases from J, with 17 bases between. CDR1 is SEHNR, CDR2 FQNEAQ, per germline (reference sequence).